The next 31 T cell receptor beta chains were all read from a single sample in a study of cytomegalovirus exposure and HLA in healthy donors. 60 Vbeta and 13 Jbeta primers were used in PCR. This table comes from immunoSEQ multiplex PCR, and its TCRdb copy is limited to in-frame clones, with some not included. Its table records about 200,000 clones. The specimen sequenced was PBMCs. The receptors here all came from a girl aged 2 to 9 in good health and CMV-seropositive.

The J gene is TRBJ1-2, the V gene TRBV6-5, with D unclear. V lost 2 bases and J lost 8, with 15 bases in between. The CDR3 is 14 amino acids. Germline V gene lookup returns CDR1 MNHEY and CDR2 SVGAGI. The CDR3 spells CASSYKKGVAGYTF. CDR3 sequence (DNA): TGTGCCAGCAGTTACAAAAAGGGAGTGGCGGGCTACACCTTC.

This chain connects TRBV5-1 to TRBJ2-3; possible D gene TRBD1, 5 bases. V shed 1 base and J shed 4 bases, with 16 bases lying between them. CDR1 SGHRS and CDR2 YFSETQ come from the germline V gene. The CDR3 sequence is 16 residues long. CDR3 region: CASSLRQGGFADTQYF. CDR3 coding DNA: TGCGCCAGCAGCTTGAGGCAGGGTGGTTTTGCAGATACGCAGTATTTT.

The chain recombines TRBV5-1 with TRBJ1-1; D unresolved. The CDR3 is 14 amino acids. Germline V gene sequence: CDR1 SGHRS, CDR2 YFSETQ. V lost 1 base and J lost 1, with 8 bases in between. Here the CDR3 reads CASSLTPENTEAFF. DNA of the CDR3: TGCGCCAGCAGCTTGACCCCAGAGAACACTGAAGCTTTCTTT.

The chain couples TRBV5-6 to TRBJ1-1; D is uncertain. Trimming stripped 4 bases from V and 0 bases from J, with 13 bases between. This CDR3 has 15 residues. Germline lookup yields CDR1 SGHDT and CDR2 YYEEEE. The CDR3 nucleotides are TGTGCCAGCAGCAGTCCCGGAGCAATGAACACTGAAGCTTTCTTT. The encoded protein is CASSSPGAMNTEAFF.

The CDR3 loop is CASSTRTSGRIQETQYF. The DNA for the CDR3 is TGTGCCAGCAGCACCCGGACTAGCGGGAGGATCCAAGAGACCCAGTACTTC. V usage is TRBV7-9 and J usage is TRBJ2-5; 14 bases fit TRBD2. V lost 5 bases and J lost 1; bases outside the gene matches: 6. The length of the CDR3 is 17 residues. Germline V gene data show CDR1 as SEHNR and CDR2 as FQNEAQ (reference sequence). Variable domain in full (rest from reference TRBV7-9 and TRBJ2-5): DTGVSQNPRHKITKRGQNVTFRCDPISEHNRLYWYRQTLGQGPEFLTYFQNEAQLEKSRLLSDRFSAERPKGSFSTLEIQRTEQGDSAMYLCASSTRTSGRIQETQYFGPGTRLLVL.

The chain combines TRBV4-2 with TRBJ2-2, with D possibly TRBD1 on 6 matching bases. The germline CDR1 and CDR2 sequences are LGHNA and YNFKEQ. Trimming pared 1 base from V and 4 bases from J, leaving 16 bases between. The CDR3 runs 17 residues. CDR3 sequence: CASSQGRTALITGELFF. CDR3 nucleotide sequence: TGTGCCAGCAGCCAAGGCAGGACAGCCTTAATCACCGGGGAGCTGTTTTTT.

The rearrangement uses TRBV9 and TRBJ2-1; 8 bases fit TRBD2. The CDR3 consists of 15 residues. With V trimmed by 3 bases and J by 5 bases, 7 bases remained unmatched. Germline CDR1 reads SGDLS; CDR2 reads YYNGEE. As DNA, the CDR3 is TGTGCCAGCAGCGCCGGGACTAGTTGGCACAATGAGCAGTTCTTC. Translation: CASSAGTSWHNEQFF.

This rearrangement joins TRBV27 to TRBJ1-2; D gene unclear. CDR1 MNHEY and CDR2 SMNVEV come from the germline V gene (reference sequence). V lost 4 bases to trimming and J lost 8 bases, with 20 bases between them. The CDR3 is made up of 15 amino acids. CDR3 DNA: TGTGCCAGCAGTTCCCGGGAAAACTTTTTAAGGGGCTACACCTTC. Translated, it gives CASSSRENFLRGYTF.

J is TRBJ2-7 and V is TRBV28, with D perhaps matching TRBD2 (6 bases). CDR3 length equals 15 residues. Trimming removed 3 bases at V and 4 bases at J, with 16 bases between. The germline V gene encodes CDR1 MDHEN and CDR2 SYDVKM. The CDR3 bases are TGTGCCAGCAGTTTTCCCGGACCCCGGGAGTACGAGCAGTACTTC. As protein: CASSFPGPREYEQYF.

This chain joins TRBV6-1 and TRBJ2-1; no reliable D call. The ends were cut back, 4 bases at V and 10 bases at J, with 11 bases in the middle. Germline assignment: CDR1 MNHNS and CDR2 SASEGT. CDR3 length equals 12 residues. The CDR3 region is CASSVILTEQFF. The CDR3 bases are TGTGCCAGCAGTGTAATCTTGACAGAGCAGTTCTTC.

The chain uses TRBV6-5 and TRBJ1-1, with D unresolved. Germline assignment: CDR1 MNHEY and CDR2 SVGAGI. The CDR3 runs 14 residues. V was pared by 1 base and J by 1 base, with 7 bases between. Here the CDR3 reads CASSYFSGNTEAFF. In DNA form, the CDR3 reads TGTGCCAGCAGTTACTTTTCCGGGAACACTGAAGCTTTCTTT.

V gene TRBV4-2 combines with J gene TRBJ2-1; 12 bases match TRBD2. V shed 4 bases and J 4 bases; nucleotides not matched to a gene: 2. In germline, CDR1 is LGHNA, CDR2 YNFKEQ. This CDR3 has 15 residues. The CDR3 nucleotides are TGTGCCAGCAGCCGCGGGACTAGCGGGTACAATGAGCAGTTCTTC. It is translated as CASSRGTSGYNEQFF.

The chain employs TRBV6-5 and TRBJ2-7; the D gene is possibly TRBD1 (6 bases). The germline V gene encodes CDR1 MNHEY and CDR2 SVGAGI. The CDR3 totals 16 residues. Trimming pared 2 bases from V and 0 bases from J, leaving 14 bases between. Here the CDR3 reads CASSYTGILGSYEQYF. As DNA, the CDR3 is TGTGCCAGCAGTTACACAGGGATTTTGGGCTCCTACGAGCAGTACTTC.

This chain connects TRBV29-1 to TRBJ1-1; D gene uncertain. Germline lookup yields CDR1 SQVTM and CDR2 ANQGSEA. The CDR3 totals 13 residues. V was clipped by 5 bases and J by 0 bases, with 10 bases between them. CDR3 residues: CSVFKTMNTEAFF. CDR3 coding DNA: TGCAGCGTTTTTAAGACAATGAACACTGAAGCTTTCTTT.

V gene TRBV11-2 combines with J gene TRBJ1-2; the match to TRBD1 covers 8 bases. CDR1 is SGHAT and CDR2 is FQNNGV in the germline V gene. This CDR3 spans 17 amino acids. Trimming took 2 bases from V and 0 from J; bases not matched to a gene: 8. In DNA, the CDR3 is TGTGCCAGCAGCTTATGGCGACAGGGGACAGCTAACTATGGCTACACCTTC. Its protein is CASSLWRQGTANYGYTF.

This rearrangement joins TRBV28 to TRBJ2-6; tentatively, D is TRBD1 (6 bases). The V end lost 4 bases, the J end lost 0 bases, and 16 bases lay between the germline ends. The CDR3 contains 18 residues. Germline-derived CDR1 and CDR2 are MDHEN and SYDVKM. CDR3 nucleotide sequence: TGTGCCAGCAGTTCAACGACAGGTGCTATCTCTGGGGCCAACGTCCTGACTTTC. It translates to CASSSTTGAISGANVLTF.

The chain is built from TRBV19 and TRBJ1-1; D is undetermined. V was trimmed by 3 bases and J by 11 bases, leaving 16 bases between them. There are 13 residues in the CDR3. Germline V CDR1 and CDR2: LNHDA, SQIVND (reference sequence). The CDR3 DNA reads TGTGCCAGTAGTATTTCTGAGCCCCGCGGGGCTTTCTTT. This sequence encodes CASSISEPRGAFF.

The gene calls are TRBV11-2 and TRBJ1-3; D is undetermined. The V gene's germline CDR1 is SGHAT and CDR2 FQNNGV. The CDR3 consists of 14 residues. Deletions cut 3 bases from V and 3 bases from J, with 9 bases between. CDR3 protein: CASSFSTVGNTIYF. As DNA, the CDR3 is TGTGCCAGCAGCTTCTCCACGGTTGGAAACACCATATATTTT.

The CDR3 coding sequence is TGTGCCAGCAGTTTGCCGGGACAGCAAAACAATGAGCAGTTCTTC. It encodes CASSLPGQQNNEQFF. The chain uses TRBV6-6 and TRBJ2-1, with 7 positions matching TRBD1. The V gene end was trimmed by 4 bases and the J gene end by 5 bases; junction bases not matched to a gene: 8. The CDR3 length is 15 residues. Germline CDR1 MNHNY, CDR2 SVGAGI (reference sequence).

The gene calls are TRBV10-3 and TRBJ1-3; D not resolved. V was pared by 7 bases and J by 2 bases, with 15 bases between. The CDR3 runs 15 residues. Germline-derived CDR1 and CDR2 are ENHRY and SYGVKD. This CDR3 is CAIKRLGMAGNTIYF. The CDR3 DNA sequence: TGTGCCATCAAACGTCTAGGAATGGCTGGAAACACCATATATTTT.

The chain carries TRBV13 and TRBJ2-7, with D maybe TRBD1 (5 bases). V lost 5 bases and J lost 4, with 21 bases in between. From germline, CDR1 is PRHDT and CDR2 FYEKMQ (reference sequence). The CDR3 extends over 16 amino acids. CDR3 bases: TGTGCCAGCAGCCCGGCCACAGGAGCTAAGAATTACGAGCAGTACTTC. It encodes CASSPATGAKNYEQYF.

The chain is built from TRBV27 and TRBJ1-1; tentatively, D is TRBD1 (5 bases). The V gene's germline CDR1 is MNHEY and CDR2 SMNVEV (reference sequence). V was trimmed by 6 bases and J by 5 bases, leaving 16 bases between them. CDR3 size: 14 residues. The CDR3 protein is CASSRREGYTEAFF. Written as DNA, the CDR3 is TGTGCCAGCAGCCGCAGGGAAGGATATACTGAAGCTTTCTTT.

The chain recombines TRBV5-1 with TRBJ2-4; D possibly corresponds to TRBD1 (5 bases). The CDR3 consists of 15 residues. In germline, CDR1 is SGHRS, CDR2 YFSETQ. Trimming left V 5 bases short and J 6 bases short, with 18 bases between. The CDR3, as DNA: TGCGCCAGCAGTCCTTTTTCAGGGCTCGGAAACATTCAGTACTTC. Its translation: CASSPFSGLGNIQYF.

V usage is TRBV10-1 and J usage is TRBJ2-1; 8 nucleotides line up with TRBD2. J was trimmed by 4 bases and V by 3 bases; bases with no gene match: 2. CDR1 and CDR2 (germline): WNHNN, SYGVQD (reference sequence). The CDR3 is 14 residues long. The DNA for the CDR3 is TGCGCCAGCAGTGAAAGCGGGGGTTACAATGAGCAGTTCTTC. This encodes CASSESGGYNEQFF.

This chain links TRBV7-9 with TRBJ1-2; 8 bases map to TRBD1. The germline gives CDR1 SEHNR, CDR2 FQNEAQ (reference sequence). V trimming: 5 bases; J trimming: 8 bases; junction bases outside the gene matches: 4. The CDR3 sequence is 12 residues long. CDR3 in amino acids: CASSNTGGGYTF. Here the CDR3 DNA reads TGTGCCAGCAGCAATACAGGGGGAGGCTACACCTTC.

The rearrangement links TRBV19 to TRBJ2-1; 10 bases map to TRBD2. V dropped 3 bases and J dropped 5; count of bases not matched to a gene: 4. Germline V gene lookup returns CDR1 LNHDA and CDR2 SQIVND (reference sequence). CDR3 length equals 15 residues. The CDR3 loop reads CASSMSGLANNEQFF. The CDR3 DNA follows: TGTGCCAGTAGTATGTCGGGACTAGCGAACAATGAGCAGTTCTTC.

The CDR3 region has the DNA TGTGCCAGCAGCCTCCGGGGGGCTAGTGAGCAGTTCTTC. Amino acid sequence: CASSLRGASEQFF. The V and J genes are TRBV4-2 and TRBJ2-1, with TRBD2 as a possible D gene (7 bases). The V end was cut by 4 bases, the J end by 9 bases, with 13 bases between. Per germline, CDR1 LGHNA and CDR2 YNFKEQ. The CDR3 consists of 13 residues.

The CDR3 here is CASGFAGGATGNTIYF. The CDR3, as DNA: TGTGCTAGTGGTTTCGCTGGGGGGGCTACTGGAAACACCATATATTTT. V and J are TRBV12-5 and TRBJ1-3; D might be TRBD1 (6 bases). Germline V CDR1 and CDR2: LGHNT, FRNRAP. The CDR3 is 16 residues long. V gave up 3 bases and J gave up 2 bases, with 14 bases separating them.

This chain joins TRBV6-1 and TRBJ2-7; 12 positions agree with TRBD2. Per germline, CDR1 MNHNS and CDR2 SASEGT. Losses at the gene ends were 4 bases for V and 2 bases for J; bases not matched to a gene: 6. The CDR3 runs to 16 residues. This CDR3 is CASSGSSSGRAYEQYF. The CDR3 bases are TGTGCCAGCAGTGGATCATCTAGCGGGAGGGCCTACGAGCAGTACTTC.

The chain is built from TRBV5-1 and TRBJ2-1; TRBD2 agrees at 8 bases. Germline values: CDR1 SGHRS, CDR2 YFSETQ. V was clipped by 4 bases and J by 1 base; unmatched bases: 10. The CDR3 is 17 residues long. CDR3 protein: CASSMTERETSYNEQFF. The DNA for the CDR3 is TGCGCCAGCAGCATGACCGAGCGGGAGACTTCCTACAATGAGCAGTTCTTC.

This chain uses TRBV28 with TRBJ1-3; no definite D call. Germline CDR1 MDHEN, CDR2 SYDVKM. The CDR3 is 15 amino acids. Trimming left V 7 bases short and J 3 bases short, with 16 bases between. The CDR3: CASNPRTRVGNTIYF. The CDR3 DNA reads TGTGCCAGCAACCCGAGAACCCGGGTTGGAAACACCATATATTTT.